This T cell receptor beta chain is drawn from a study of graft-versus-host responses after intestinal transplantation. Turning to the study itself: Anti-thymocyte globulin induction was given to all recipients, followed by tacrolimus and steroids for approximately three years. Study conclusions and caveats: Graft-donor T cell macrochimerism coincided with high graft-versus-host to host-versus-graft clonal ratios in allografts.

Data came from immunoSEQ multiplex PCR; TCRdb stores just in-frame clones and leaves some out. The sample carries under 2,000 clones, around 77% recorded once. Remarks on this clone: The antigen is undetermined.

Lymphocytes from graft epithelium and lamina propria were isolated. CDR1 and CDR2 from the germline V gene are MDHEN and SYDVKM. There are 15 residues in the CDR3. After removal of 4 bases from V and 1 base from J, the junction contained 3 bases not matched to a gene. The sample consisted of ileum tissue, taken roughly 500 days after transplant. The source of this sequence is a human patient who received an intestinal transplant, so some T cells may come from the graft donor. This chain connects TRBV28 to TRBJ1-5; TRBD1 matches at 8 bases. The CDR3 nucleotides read TGTGCCAGCAGTTACAGGGGGATGAGCAATCAGCCCCAGCATTTT. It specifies CASSYRGMSNQPQHF.